One sample yielded the 5 T cell receptor beta chains listed below, sequenced in a study of blood T cell repertoires in COVID-19. Clones were sequenced by immunoSEQ multiplex PCR, and TCRdb holds only the in-frame ones, with some missing. The table lists more than 250,000 clones, 65% to 90% of them singletons. Sequencing used peripheral blood. These receptors were obtained from a man in his fifties or sixties with active or convalescent COVID-19.

The rearrangement uses TRBV7-8 and TRBJ2-1; D is perhaps TRBD2 (5 bases). Between the trimmed V and J ends, which lost 1 base and 4 bases, there was a span of 14 bases. Germline-derived CDR1 and CDR2 are SGHVS and FQNEAQ. The CDR3 spans 16 residues. This CDR3 is CASSLEDLVQYNEQFF. CDR3 sequence (DNA): TGTGCCAGCAGCTTAGAGGACTTAGTGCAGTACAATGAGCAGTTCTTC.

The chain links TRBV12-3 or TRBV12-4 to TRBJ2-1, with TRBD2 as a possible D gene (6 bases). Trimming cost V 3 bases and J 15 bases, with 12 bases left between them. This CDR3 is built from 11 residues. CDR3: CASSLGGMAFF. CDR3 bases: TGTGCCAGCAGTTTGGGCGGGATGGCGTTCTTC.

The rearrangement joins TRBV7-9 to TRBJ2-1, with 12 nucleotides matching TRBD2. After removal of 7 bases from V and 6 bases from J, the junction contained 7 bases not matched to a gene. This CDR3 spans 15 amino acids. Germline V lookup: CDR1 SEHNR, CDR2 FQNEAQ (reference sequence). This chain's CDR3 is CASTPSGRAGNEQFF. The CDR3 bases are TGTGCCAGCACCCCTAGCGGGAGGGCCGGCAATGAGCAGTTCTTC.

This sequence joins TRBV3-1 (or the pseudogene TRBV3-2) and TRBJ1-6; possibly TRBD1 for D (5 bases). The CDR3 spans 15 residues. The germline V and J ends were trimmed by 4 bases and 5 bases, with 12 bases remaining between them. Germline CDR1 and CDR2: LGHDT and YNNKEL (reference sequence). CDR3 protein: CASSLMGRDNSPLHF. The DNA for the CDR3 is TGTGCCAGCAGCCTTATGGGGCGCGATAATTCACCCCTCCACTTT.

Turning to this clone: Other DNA sequences of this sample code for an identical CDR3. The V call is TRBV28, the J call TRBJ2-3; the match to TRBD1 covers 7 bases. Germline-derived CDR1 and CDR2 are MDHEN and SYDVKM. Trimming cost V 8 bases and J 0 bases; bases outside gene matches: 2. The CDR3 runs to 13 residues. For the CDR3, the DNA is TGTGCCAGCCGGGACAGTAGCACAGATACGCAGTATTTT. The encoded protein is CASRDSSTDTQYF.